This TCR beta chain was sequenced in a study of shared clonotypes between healthy human individuals. Study context: The study used three CD4 naive, three CD4 memory, two CD8 naive and one CD8 memory plate per donor.

Study results and limitations: Among donors, sharing of clonotypes was expected to be affected by sequencing depth.

When replicate PCRs were run on sorted subsets, they used about 200 ng DNA, approximately 27,000 T cell genomes. Sequencing was performed with immunoSEQ multiplex PCR; in TCRdb, only in-frame clones are kept and a portion is missing. Found here are hundreds of thousands of clones, about 80% of them singletons; the top ten hold under 2%. With respect to this clone: The antigen remains unidentified.

The germline V gene has CDR1 GTSNPN and CDR2 SVGIG (reference sequence). This CDR3 is built from 14 residues. Trimming took 7 bases from V and 2 from J, leaving 16 bases between them. The chain is built from TRBV30 and TRBJ2-3; D not resolved. This receptor was identified in a woman aged 25 to 39 in good health. Material for sequencing was memory CD4+ T cells sorted from blood. This sample's subset: CD45RA-negative fraction. CDR3 bases: TGTGCCTCAACCCCGGACCTAACCACAGATACGCAGTATTTT. Translated, it gives CASTPDLTTDTQYF.